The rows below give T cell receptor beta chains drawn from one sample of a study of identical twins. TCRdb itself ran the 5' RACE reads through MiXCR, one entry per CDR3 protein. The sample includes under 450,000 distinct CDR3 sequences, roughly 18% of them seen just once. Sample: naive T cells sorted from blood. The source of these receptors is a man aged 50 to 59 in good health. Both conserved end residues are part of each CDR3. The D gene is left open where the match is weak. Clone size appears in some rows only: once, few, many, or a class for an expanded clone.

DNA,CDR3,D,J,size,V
TGTGCCACCAGCAGAGATCAGAGGGAAGTCGCCGGGGAGCTGTTTTTT,CATSRDQREVAGELFF,NA,TRBJ2-2,NA,TRBV15
TGCAGTGCTAGGCTATTCAAGCGGGATGGCTACACCTTC,CSARLFKRDGYTF,NA,TRBJ1-2,few,TRBV20-1
TGTGCCAGCAGTTTACCGGGGTACTCGAACACCGGGGAGCTGTTTTTT,CASSLPGYSNTGELFF,NA,TRBJ2-2,few,TRBV12-3/TRBV12-4
TGCAGTGCTAGAAGACAGGGGGTGGCCAATCAGCCCCAGCATTTT,CSARRQGVANQPQHF,TRBD1,TRBJ1-5,few,TRBV20-1
TGTGCCAGCAGCTTTATACGGGTTGAAACCGGGGAGCTGTTTTTT,CASSFIRVETGELFF,NA,TRBJ2-2,NA,TRBV5-8
NA,CASSRDRGRTNEKTVFF,NA,TRBJ1-4,NA,TRBV5-1
TGTGCCAGCAGTACCGGACAGGGGGCGGGGGAAAAACTGTTTTTT,CASSTGQGAGEKLFF,TRBD1,TRBJ1-4,NA,TRBV6-1
TGTGCCAGCAGTAGCTACAGGGGGAAGACCCAGTACTTC,CASSSYRGKTQYF,TRBD1,TRBJ2-5,once,TRBV27
TGCAGCGTTGACCCATTGCGGGCGGGGGGCTACAATGAGCAGTTCTTC,CSVDPLRAGGYNEQFF,TRBD2,TRBJ2-1,many,TRBV29-1
TGCGCCAGCAGCCAAGATTACACAGGGTATGGAAACACCATATATTTT,CASSQDYTGYGNTIYF,NA,TRBJ1-3,NA,TRBV4-3
TGTGCCAGCAGTTTATTCGCAGAACCTGCCCTAAGCGAGCAGTACTTC,CASSLFAEPALSEQYF,NA,TRBJ2-7,NA,TRBV28
TGCAGTGCTTTACAGGGGGCCTGGGGCGAGCAGTACTTC,CSALQGAWGEQYF,TRBD1,TRBJ2-7,many,TRBV20-1
TGTGCCAGCTCCCTGCGGACAGGGGCCCGAACAGATACGCAGTATTTT,CASSLRTGARTDTQYF,TRBD1,TRBJ2-3,many,TRBV18
TGCAGTGCTAGAGCGAGGGGGGCTAGCAATCAGCCCCAGCATTTT,CSARARGASNQPQHF,NA,TRBJ1-5,NA,TRBV20-1
TGCAGTGCCAGAACAGGGGCAGGGTACAATGAGCAGTTCTTC,CSARTGAGYNEQFF,TRBD1,TRBJ2-1,few,TRBV20-1
TGTGCCAGCAGCTTAGTGCCTGCAGGGTCTGGCGAGCAGTACTTC,CASSLVPAGSGEQYF,NA,TRBJ2-7,many,TRBV7-2
TGTGCCAGCAGTTTTGAGACAGGGCGGCTCGAGCAGTACTTC,CASSFETGRLEQYF,TRBD1,TRBJ2-7,many,TRBV28
TGTGCCAGCAGTGATGCGGGGGGGGCCGCGGTGAAGCAGTTCTTC,CASSDAGGAAVKQFF,TRBD2,TRBJ2-1,NA,TRBV25-1
TGTGCCAGCAGTGACTCACAGGGGTGGAGCACTGAAGCTTTCTTT,CASSDSQGWSTEAFF,TRBD1,TRBJ1-1,NA,TRBV6-5
TGTGCCAGCAGCTTAGTCCGTCGTCTAGCGGGCAATGAGCAGTTCTTC,CASSLVRRLAGNEQFF,TRBD2,TRBJ2-1,NA,TRBV11-2
TGCAGCGCCTCTCCGCGACTAGACACAGATACGCAGTATTTT,CSASPRLDTDTQYF,NA,TRBJ2-3,few,TRBV29-1
TGTGCCAGCAGCTCAAACAGGGGCCGGAATTCACCCCTCCACTTT,CASSSNRGRNSPLHF,TRBD1,TRBJ1-6,many,TRBV7-9
TGTGCCAGCCCCGGGGGGGGGTGTAGTTACACTGAAGCTTTCTTT,CASPGGGCSYTEAFF,NA,TRBJ1-1,few,TRBV21-1
TGTGCCAGCAGCTTGGGCCAGGGGGCCGCAGATACGCAGTATTTT,CASSLGQGAADTQYF,TRBD1,TRBJ2-3,many,TRBV5-1
TGCAGCGTTGAAAGCTACAATGAGCAGTTCTTC,CSVESYNEQFF,NA,TRBJ2-1,many,TRBV29-1
TGCGCCAGCAGCTTGGCCTGGGTAGGCTCACCCCTCCACTTT,CASSLAWVGSPLHF,NA,TRBJ1-6,once,TRBV5-1
TGCGCCAGCAGCTTGGGAAGTGGTCGTGAAAAACTGTTTTTT,CASSLGSGREKLFF,NA,TRBJ1-4,many,TRBV5-1
TGCGCCAGCAGCCAAGATCGGGTACTCAGCTCCTACAATGAGCAGTTCTTC,CASSQDRVLSSYNEQFF,NA,TRBJ2-1,many,TRBV4-3
TGCGCCAGCAGCCAAGCCCAAGCGGGGTACGAGCAGTACTTC,CASSQAQAGYEQYF,TRBD2,TRBJ2-7,many,TRBV4-1
TGTGCCAGCAGTTCAGGGGATCAGCCCCAGCATTTT,CASSSGDQPQHF,NA,TRBJ1-5,NA,TRBV12-3/TRBV12-4
TGTGCCAGCAGCCAAGAACCCGGGACAGGGTGGGATGGCTACACCTTC,CASSQEPGTGWDGYTF,TRBD1,TRBJ1-2,many,TRBV4-2
TGTGCCAGCAGTTACCCTTTGACTCAGGGGTCCTCCTACGAGCAGTACTTC,CASSYPLTQGSSYEQYF,NA,TRBJ2-7,few,TRBV6-2/TRBV6-3
TGTGCCAGCAGCGTAGGGTCCCAGCGGGGGAGTAATGAGCAGTTCTTC,CASSVGSQRGSNEQFF,TRBD2,TRBJ2-1,NA,TRBV9
TGTGCCAGCAGCTTAGCCCCCAGACTAGCGGCCTACGAGCAGTACTTC,CASSLAPRLAAYEQYF,TRBD2,TRBJ2-7,NA,TRBV11-1
TGTGCCAGCAGCTTAGGAATCACGGAGACAGATACGCAGTATTTT,CASSLGITETDTQYF,NA,TRBJ2-3,NA,TRBV7-2